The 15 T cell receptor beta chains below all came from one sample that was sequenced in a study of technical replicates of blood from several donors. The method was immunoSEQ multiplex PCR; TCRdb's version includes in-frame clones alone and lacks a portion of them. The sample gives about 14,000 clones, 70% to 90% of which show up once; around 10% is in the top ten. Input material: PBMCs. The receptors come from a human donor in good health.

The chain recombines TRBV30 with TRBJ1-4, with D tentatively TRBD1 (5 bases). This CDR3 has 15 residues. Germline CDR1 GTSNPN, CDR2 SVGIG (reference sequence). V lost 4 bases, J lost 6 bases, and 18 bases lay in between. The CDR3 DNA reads TGTGCCTGGATGGCCGGGGGAAATCGTTATGAAAAACTGTTTTTT. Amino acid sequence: CAWMAGGNRYEKLFF.

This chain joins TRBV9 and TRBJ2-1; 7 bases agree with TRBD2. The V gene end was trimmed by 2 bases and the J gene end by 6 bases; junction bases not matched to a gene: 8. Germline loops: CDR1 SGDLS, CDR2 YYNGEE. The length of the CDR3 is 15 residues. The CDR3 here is CASSVRGRALNEQFF. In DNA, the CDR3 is TGTGCCAGCAGCGTTCGAGGGAGGGCCCTCAATGAGCAGTTCTTC.

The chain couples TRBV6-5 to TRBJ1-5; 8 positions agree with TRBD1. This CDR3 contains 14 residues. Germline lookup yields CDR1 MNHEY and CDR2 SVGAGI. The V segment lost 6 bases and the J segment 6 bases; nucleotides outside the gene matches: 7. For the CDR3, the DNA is TGTGCCAGCAGGAGCCAGGGGGCCGGTCAGCCCCAGCATTTT. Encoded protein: CASRSQGAGQPQHF.

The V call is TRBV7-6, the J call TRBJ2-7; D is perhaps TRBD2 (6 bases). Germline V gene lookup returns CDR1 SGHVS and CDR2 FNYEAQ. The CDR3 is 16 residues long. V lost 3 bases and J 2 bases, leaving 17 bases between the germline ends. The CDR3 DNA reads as TGTGCCAGCAGCTTTGGGACTTGGAGAGGAGCCTACGAGCAGTACTTC. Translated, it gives CASSFGTWRGAYEQYF.

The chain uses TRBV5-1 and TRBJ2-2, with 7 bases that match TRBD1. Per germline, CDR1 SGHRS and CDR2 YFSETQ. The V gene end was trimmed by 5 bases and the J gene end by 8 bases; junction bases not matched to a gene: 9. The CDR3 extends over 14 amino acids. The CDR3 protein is CASRDRTPEGELFF. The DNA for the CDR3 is TGCGCCAGCAGGGACAGGACCCCTGAAGGGGAGCTGTTTTTT.

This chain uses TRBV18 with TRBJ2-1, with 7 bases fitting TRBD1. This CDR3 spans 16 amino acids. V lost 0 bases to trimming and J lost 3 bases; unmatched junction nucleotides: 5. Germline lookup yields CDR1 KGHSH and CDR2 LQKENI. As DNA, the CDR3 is TGTGCCAGCTCACCACCCGGGACAGACCTCTACAATGAGCAGTTCTTC. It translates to CASSPPGTDLYNEQFF. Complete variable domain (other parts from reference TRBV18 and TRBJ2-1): NAGVMQNPRHLVRRRGQEARLRCSPMKGHSHVYWYRQLPEEGLKFMVYLQKENIIDESGMPKERFSAEFPKEGPSILRIQQVVRGDSAAYFCASSPPGTDLYNEQFFGPGTRLTVL.

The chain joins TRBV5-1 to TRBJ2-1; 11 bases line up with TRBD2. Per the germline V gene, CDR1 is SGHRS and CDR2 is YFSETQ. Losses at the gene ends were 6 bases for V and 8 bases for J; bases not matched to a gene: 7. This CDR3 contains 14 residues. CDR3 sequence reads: CASKLAGGGDEQFF. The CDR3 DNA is TGCGCCAGCAAGTTAGCGGGAGGGGGGGATGAGCAGTTCTTC.

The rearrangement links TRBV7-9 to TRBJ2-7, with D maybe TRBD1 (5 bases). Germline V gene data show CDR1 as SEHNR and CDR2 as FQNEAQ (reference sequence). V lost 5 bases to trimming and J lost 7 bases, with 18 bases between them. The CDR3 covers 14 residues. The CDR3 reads CASSQTAQPWEQYF. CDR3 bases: TGTGCCAGCAGCCAGACAGCTCAACCTTGGGAGCAGTACTTC.

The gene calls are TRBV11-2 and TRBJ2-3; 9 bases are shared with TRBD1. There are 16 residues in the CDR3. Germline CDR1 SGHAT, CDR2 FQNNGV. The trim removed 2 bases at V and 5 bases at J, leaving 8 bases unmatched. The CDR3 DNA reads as TGTGCCAGCAGCTTATCGGGACAGGGTGTAGTAGATACGCAGTATTTT. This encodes CASSLSGQGVVDTQYF.

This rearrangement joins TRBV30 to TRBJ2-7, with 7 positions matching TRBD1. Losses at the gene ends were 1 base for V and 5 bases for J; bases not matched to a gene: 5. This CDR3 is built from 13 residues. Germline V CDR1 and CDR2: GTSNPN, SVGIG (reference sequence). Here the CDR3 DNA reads TGTGCCTGGAGTGGCGACAGGGTCCACGAGCAGTACTTC. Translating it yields CAWSGDRVHEQYF.

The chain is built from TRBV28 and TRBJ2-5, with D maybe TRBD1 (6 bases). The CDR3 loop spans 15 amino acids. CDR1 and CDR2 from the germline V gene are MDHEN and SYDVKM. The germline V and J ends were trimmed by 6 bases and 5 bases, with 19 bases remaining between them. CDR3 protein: CASRHKGVSGETQYF. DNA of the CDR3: TGTGCCAGCAGACATAAGGGGGTTTCGGGTGAGACCCAGTACTTC.

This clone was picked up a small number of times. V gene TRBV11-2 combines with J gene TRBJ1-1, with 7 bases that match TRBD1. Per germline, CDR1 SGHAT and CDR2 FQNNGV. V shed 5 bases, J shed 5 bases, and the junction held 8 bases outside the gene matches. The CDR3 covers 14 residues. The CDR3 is CASSTGQRGTEAFF. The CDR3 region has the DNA TGTGCCAGCAGCACGGGACAGAGGGGAACTGAAGCTTTCTTT. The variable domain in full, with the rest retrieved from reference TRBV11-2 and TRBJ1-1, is EAGVAQSPRYKIIEKRQSVAFWCNPISGHATLYWYQQILGQGPKLLIQFQNNGVVDDSQLPKDRFSAERLKGVDSTLKIQPAKLEDSAVYLCASSTGQRGTEAFFGQGTRLTVV.

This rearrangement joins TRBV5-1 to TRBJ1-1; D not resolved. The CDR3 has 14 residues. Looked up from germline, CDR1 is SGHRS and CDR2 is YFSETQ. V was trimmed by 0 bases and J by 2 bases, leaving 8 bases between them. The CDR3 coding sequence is TGCGCCAGCAGCTTGGGACAAGATAACACTGAAGCTTTCTTT. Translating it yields CASSLGQDNTEAFF. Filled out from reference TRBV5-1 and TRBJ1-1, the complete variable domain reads KAGVTQTPRYLIKTRGQQVTLSCSPISGHRSVSWYQQTPGQGLQFLFEYFSETQRNKGNFPGRFSGRQFSNSRSEMNVSTLELGDSALYLCASSLGQDNTEAFFGQGTRLTVV.

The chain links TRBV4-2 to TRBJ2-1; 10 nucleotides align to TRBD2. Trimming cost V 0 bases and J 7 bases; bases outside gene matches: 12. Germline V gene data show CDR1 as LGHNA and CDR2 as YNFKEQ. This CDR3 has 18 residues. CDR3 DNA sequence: TGTGCCAGCAGCCAAGATGGGATAGCGGGAGGTCTTAGGAATGAGCAGTTCTTC. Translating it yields CASSQDGIAGGLRNEQFF.

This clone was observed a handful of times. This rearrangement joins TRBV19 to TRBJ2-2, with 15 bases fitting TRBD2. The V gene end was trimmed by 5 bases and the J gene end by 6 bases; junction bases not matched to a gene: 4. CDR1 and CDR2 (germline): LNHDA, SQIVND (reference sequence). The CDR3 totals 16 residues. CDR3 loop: CASSVGLAGGSGELFF. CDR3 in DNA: TGTGCCAGTAGTGTTGGACTAGCGGGAGGGTCCGGGGAGCTGTTTTTT.